The T cell receptor (beta chain) under discussion was sequenced for a study of T cells in Graves' hyperthyroidism and ophthalmopathy. Amplification yielded TCR beta CDR3 regions, with RNA transcripts as the source. When the TCR CDR3 underwent first-round RT-PCR, the HTBI primer set was used. TCRdb passed the multiplex PCR reads through MiXCR, listing each CDR3 protein once. The table records about 290,000 distinct CDR3 sequences, roughly 13% of them present only once. Unmatched junction bases numbered 4, after V lost 3 bases and J lost 5 bases. This CDR3 comprises 14 residues. CDR1 MNHEY and CDR2 SVGAGI come from the germline V gene. This clonotype was recorded only once. Its antigen is currently unknown. Study results and limitations: In blood, most of the thyroid clonotypes expanded above 0.001 were also present.

These patients, aged 18 to 65, had recently diagnosed hyperthyroidism lasting under 2 months. The sample comprised blood. This TCR was sampled from a woman between 40 and 55 years old with Graves' hyperthyroidism. The chain employs TRBV6-5 and TRBJ2-5; 9 positions match TRBD1. The chain's CDR3 is CASSYGTGRETQYF. CDR3 nucleotides: TGTGCCAGCAGTTATGGGACAGGGCGGGAGACCCAGTACTTC.